The 4 T cell receptor beta chains listed next were all sequenced from one sample in a study of blood T cell repertoires in COVID-19 (dated by TCRdb to 2020 to 2022). To prepare the library, the immunoSEQ multiplex PCR assay was applied. Not all clones reach the TCRdb copy of this immuneACCESS table, which keeps in-frame sequences only. Checked studies attribute under half of the gap to unresolved V genes and leave the rest unexplained. The sample table holds about 150,000 clones, of which about 90% were seen once. The ten largest account for 0.5% to 0.6% of the sample. The sequenced sample was peripheral blood. These receptors came from a man aged 50 to 60 with acute or convalescent COVID-19.

The chain is built from TRBV5-6 and TRBJ1-6; perhaps TRBD1 as D (6 bases). Deletions cut 4 bases from V and 6 bases from J, with 11 bases between. The CDR3 runs 14 residues. Germline CDR1 is SGHDT and CDR2 is YYEEEE. The CDR3 reads CASSRRGGNSPLHF. The CDR3 DNA follows: TGTGCCAGCAGCCGCAGGGGTGGTAATTCACCCCTCCACTTT.

The rearrangement uses TRBV10-2 and TRBJ1-1, with 9 bases lining up with TRBD1. CDR1 is WSHSY and CDR2 is SAAADI in the germline V gene. The CDR3 covers 14 residues. V lost 9 bases, J lost 0 bases, and 5 bases stayed unmatched. The CDR3 loop is CASMTGGMNTEAFF. CDR3 DNA: TGCGCCAGTATGACAGGGGGGATGAACACTGAAGCTTTCTTT.

V usage is TRBV5-8 and J usage is TRBJ1-1; D may be TRBD1 (5 bases). The CDR3 length is 15 residues. Germline CDR1 is SGHTS and CDR2 is YDEGEE. Between the trimmed V and J ends, which lost 6 bases and 8 bases, there was a span of 23 bases. This CDR3 is CASILLAQVDREAFF. The CDR3 bases are TGTGCCAGCATCCTTCTTGCGCAGGTAGACAGAGAAGCTTTCTTT.

This clone was detected only once. This chain links TRBV29-1 with TRBJ1-1; no clear D. V lost 6 bases and J lost 6, with 11 bases in between. The CDR3 totals 11 residues. The germline gives CDR1 SQVTM, CDR2 ANQGSEA. In DNA, the CDR3 is TGCAGCGTCAACGACATACCTGAAGCTTTCTTT. As protein: CSVNDIPEAFF.